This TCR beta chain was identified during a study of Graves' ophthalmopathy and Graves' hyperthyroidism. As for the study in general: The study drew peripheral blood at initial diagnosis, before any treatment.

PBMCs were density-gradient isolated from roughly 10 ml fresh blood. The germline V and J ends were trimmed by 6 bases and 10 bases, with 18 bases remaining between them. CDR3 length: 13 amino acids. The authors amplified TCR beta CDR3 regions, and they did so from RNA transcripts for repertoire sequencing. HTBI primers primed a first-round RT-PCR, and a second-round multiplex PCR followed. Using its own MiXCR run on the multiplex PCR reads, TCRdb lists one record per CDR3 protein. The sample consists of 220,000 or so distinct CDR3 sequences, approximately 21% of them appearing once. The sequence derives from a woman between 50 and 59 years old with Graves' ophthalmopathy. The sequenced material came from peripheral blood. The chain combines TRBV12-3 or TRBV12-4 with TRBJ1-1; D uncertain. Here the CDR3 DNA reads TGTGCCAGCAGCCCTGGGCGCCCAGGTCGAGCTTTCTTT. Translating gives CASSPGRPGRAFF.